These T cell receptor beta chains were read from a single sample in a study of CD8 T cells in Susac syndrome. Each CDR3 protein is one row after TCRdb ran MiXCR on the immunoSEQ multiplex PCR reads. The sample holds about 130,000 distinct CDR3 sequences; around 94% are singletons and the top ten take 0.2% to 0.25%. Sequencing was done on a sample of CD8+ T cells from PBMCs. These TCRs come from a human donor with Susac syndrome. Each CDR3 is given with its conserved first and last residue. A D gene is named only where the DNA matches it firmly.

j_gene: TRBJ1-1; v_gene: TRBV18; d_gene: TRBD1; CDR3aa: CASSPRDRGTENTEAFF; CDR3nt: TGTGCCAGCTCACCTCGGGACAGGGGAACGGAGAACACTGAAGCTTTCTTT
j_gene: TRBJ1-2; v_gene: TRBV19; d_gene: -; CDR3aa: CASSRRDPYRYGYTF; CDR3nt: TGTGCCAGTAGTAGAAGGGATCCTTACCGATATGGCTACACCTTC
j_gene: TRBJ1-4; v_gene: TRBV10-3; d_gene: -; CDR3aa: CAISQPRGEKLFF; CDR3nt: TGTGCCATCAGTCAGCCTCGTGGTGAAAAACTGTTTTTT
j_gene: TRBJ2-3; v_gene: TRBV29-1; d_gene: -; CDR3aa: CSVEAQGWTDTQYF; CDR3nt: TGCAGCGTTGAAGCACAGGGCTGGACAGATACGCAGTATTTT
j_gene: TRBJ2-7; v_gene: TRBV30; d_gene: -; CDR3aa: CAWSTNTRDFSYEQYF; CDR3nt: TGTGCCTGGAGTACAAACACCCGGGACTTTTCCTACGAGCAGTACTTC
j_gene: TRBJ2-7; v_gene: TRBV20-1; d_gene: TRBD2; CDR3aa: CSARGLADIYEQYF; CDR3nt: TGCAGTGCTAGGGGACTAGCGGATATCTACGAGCAGTACTTC
j_gene: TRBJ2-4; v_gene: TRBV5-6; d_gene: TRBD1; CDR3aa: CASSMGQNIQYF; CDR3nt: TGTGCCAGCAGCATGGGACAGAACATTCAGTACTTC
j_gene: TRBJ2-3; v_gene: TRBV28; d_gene: -; CDR3aa: CASSYTDTQYF; CDR3nt: TGTGCCAGCAGCTACACAGATACGCAGTATTTT
j_gene: TRBJ1-1; v_gene: TRBV6-5; d_gene: TRBD1; CDR3aa: CASSQRTGLDAFF; CDR3nt: TGTGCCAGCAGTCAACGGACAGGGTTGGATGCTTTCTTT
j_gene: TRBJ2-7; v_gene: TRBV27; d_gene: TRBD1; CDR3aa: CASSLTGGLDEQYF; CDR3nt: TGTGCCAGCAGTTTAACAGGGGGCCTCGACGAGCAGTACTTC
j_gene: TRBJ1-1; v_gene: TRBV5-1; d_gene: -; CDR3aa: CASSLDGGAFF; CDR3nt: TGCGCCAGCAGCTTGGATGGGGGAGCTTTCTTT
j_gene: TRBJ2-5; v_gene: TRBV7-9; d_gene: -; CDR3aa: CASSPFKTQYF; CDR3nt: TGTGCCAGCAGCCCCTTTAAGACCCAGTACTTC